Included here is one T cell receptor beta chain sequence, with context. Splitting of CD4+ cells produced CD45RA+ naive and CD45RA-negative memory subsets. The data were taken from a study of shared clonotypes between healthy human individuals. Using immunoSEQ multiplex PCR, the repertoire was profiled, and TCRdb retains in-frame clones only, with some absent. The sample shows millions of clones, approximately 95% of them seen only once. V gave up 8 bases and J gave up 4 bases; unmatched junction bases: 6. This CDR3 spans 13 amino acids. CDR1 is SNHLY, CDR2 FYNNEI, per germline. This sequence joins TRBV2 and TRBJ2-7; 9 positions agree with TRBD1. The specimen was naive CD4+ T cells from PBMCs. Subset indicated: CD45RA+ positively selected. The TCR sequence derives from a man aged 18 to 29 in good health. Some clones in this sample may be carry-over from other donors' samples. The chain's CDR3 is CASGGTGSYEQYF. The CDR3 DNA is TGTGCCAGCGGGGGGACAGGGTCATACGAGCAGTACTTC.